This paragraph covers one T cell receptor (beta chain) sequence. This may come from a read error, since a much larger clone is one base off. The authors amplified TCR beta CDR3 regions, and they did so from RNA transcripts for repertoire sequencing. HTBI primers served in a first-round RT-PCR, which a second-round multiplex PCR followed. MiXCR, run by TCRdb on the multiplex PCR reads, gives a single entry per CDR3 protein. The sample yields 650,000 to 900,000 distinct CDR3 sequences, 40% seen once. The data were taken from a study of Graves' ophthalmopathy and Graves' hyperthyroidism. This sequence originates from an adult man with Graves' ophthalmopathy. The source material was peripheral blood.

The CDR3 spells CATSRSGLDSYQETQYF. CDR3 DNA: TGTGCCACCAGCAGGTCGGGATTGGACAGTTACCAAGAGACCCAGTACTTC. V gene TRBV15 combines with J gene TRBJ2-5; possible D gene TRBD1, 6 bases. The germline V gene encodes CDR1 LNHNV and CDR2 YYDKDF (reference sequence). The CDR3 is 17 residues long. V was clipped by 3 bases and J by 0 bases, with 17 bases between them.